The entry below describes one T cell receptor (beta chain). Its antigen is not yet known. It has no much larger one-base neighbor in the sample; base qualities were not kept. These data belong to a study of blood T cell repertoires in COVID-19 (TCRdb year 2020). Concerning the study at large: Samples covering the acute and convalescent phases of COVID-19 were provided by collaborators in the United States, Italy and Spain. The material from the prospective study consisted of cDNA or gDNA derived from T cells, B-cell-depleted T cells, or PBMCs. The dataset comprised deeply sampled blood TCRbeta repertoires from subjects exposed to, actively infected with, or recovered from COVID-19. The repertoires were released in a freely available public database intended as a resource for research on the immune response to SARS-CoV-2. The samples were drawn from two sources: the first 160 participants of the ongoing ImmuneRACE study, and over 1,000 subjects contributed by 6 global collaborators. Sample metadata almost always included a de-identified subject ID, COVID-19 status, age in years and sex. HLA class I and class II types, where available, came from metadata supplied by the sample provider rather than from assay-based typing.

Here is what the overall study found, with its caveats: How much clinical and demographic metadata was included differed by source and by participant, and the metadata was provided uncurated.

TCRbeta CDR3 regions were amplified from genomic DNA using the immunoSEQ Assay, a bias-controlled multiplex PCR. The paper's processing steps were these. The number of nucleated cells in each sample was estimated from the amplification of reference gene primers within the assay. Sequence reads were collapsed and filtered to measure the absolute abundance of every unique TCRbeta CDR3 rearrangement. Productive Simpson clonality was computed per sample as the square root of Simpson's diversity index over productive rearrangements. The immuneACCESS repertoire file appears here via TCRdb, limited to in-frame rearrangements. These files lack a portion of the clones; in checked studies, under half of the deficit traces to unresolved V genes, and the cause of the others is not known. V, J and clone size were drawn from that table, and D and trimming were deduced from the DNA. The sample yields 57,000 or so clones; 84% were counted once. Around a sixth of the sample belongs to the ten largest clones.

The collaborating institutions used their own protocols to collect whole blood in K2EDTA tubes. Collaborator samples were shipped for TCRbeta analysis as frozen whole blood, isolated PBMCs, or DNA extracted from either sample type. From the cysteine through the phenylalanine, the CDR3 covers 15 amino acids. The read is trimmed to its CDR3 DNA, 45 bases read in frame from base 1. According to the germline V gene (reference sequence), CDR1 reads GTSNPN and CDR2 reads SVGIG. The germline V end is reduced by 1 base and the J end by 4 bases; junction bases left unmatched: 8. This receptor was obtained from a man in his 70s with active COVID-19. This chain joins TRBV30 to TRBJ2-3, and 7 bases in between align with TRBD2. Sequencing was carried out using peripheral blood. This receptor carries the CDR3 CAWSGGGSSADTQYF. The base sequence is TGTGCCTGGAGTGGCGGCGGGAGTTCAGCAGATACGCAGTATTTT.